The 23 T cell receptor beta chains listed next were all sequenced from one sample in a study of blood T cell repertoires in COVID-19. Profiled with immunoSEQ multiplex PCR; TCRdb holds only in-frame clones, not every one. The table has approximately 260,000 clones, 86% seen once. Input material: peripheral blood. These receptors were obtained from a man between 18 and 35 years old with active or convalescent COVID-19.

The CDR3: CASSGALDPDTQYF. The CDR3 DNA follows: TGTGCCAGCAGCGGGGCCCTGGATCCGGATACGCAGTATTTT. V gene TRBV5-6 combines with J gene TRBJ2-3; the D gene is possibly TRBD1 (5 bases). Trimming took off 4 bases at V and 6 bases at J, with 15 bases between the two ends. Germline CDR1 reads SGHDT; CDR2 reads YYEEEE. The CDR3 is made up of 14 amino acids. Full variable domain (rest looked up from reference TRBV5-6 and TRBJ2-3): DAGVTQSPTHLIKTRGQQVTLRCSPKSGHDTVSWYQQALGQGPQFIFQYYEEEERQRGNFPDRFSGHQFPNYSSELNVNALLLGDSALYLCASSGALDPDTQYFGPGTRLTVL.

The gene calls are TRBV13 and TRBJ2-3; 8 bases are a match to TRBD2. The CDR3 length is 16 residues. Trimming cost V 5 bases and J 3 bases; bases outside gene matches: 10. In germline, CDR1 is PRHDT, CDR2 FYEKMQ (reference sequence). The CDR3 DNA reads TGTGCCAGCAGCCCTGACTTGAGCGGGAGAACAGATACGCAGTATTTT. It is translated as CASSPDLSGRTDTQYF.

The chain has TRBV9 and TRBJ2-1; D unresolved. Germline-derived CDR1 and CDR2 are SGDLS and YYNGEE. The CDR3 consists of 14 residues. Trimming took 5 bases from V and 0 from J, leaving 9 bases between them. Here the CDR3 DNA reads TGTGCCAGCAGTTCCTTGAGCTCCTACAATGAGCAGTTCTTC. Protein: CASSSLSSYNEQFF.

The V call is TRBV6-1, the J call TRBJ2-7; the match to TRBD1 covers 10 bases. The CDR3 contains 15 residues. The junction had 5 bases not matched to a gene; V was cut back by 5 bases and J by 1 base. CDR1 and CDR2 from the germline V gene are MNHNS and SASEGT. CDR3 amino acids: CASSSWTGGSYEQYF. The CDR3 DNA is TGTGCCAGCAGTTCCTGGACAGGGGGGTCCTACGAGCAGTACTTC.

The CDR3 nucleotides are TGTGCCAGCAGCTTAGTGGGACAGGGGTACTCTGGAAACACCATATATTTT. It encodes CASSLVGQGYSGNTIYF. V gene TRBV7-9 combines with J gene TRBJ1-3, with TRBD1 identical over 10 bases. The V gene's germline CDR1 is SEHNR and CDR2 FQNEAQ (reference sequence). This CDR3 region has 17 residues. V was pared by 1 base and J by 0 bases, with 3 bases of the junction left unmatched.

The rearrangement links TRBV7-9 to TRBJ2-2, with 8 bases fitting TRBD2. The CDR3 sequence is 15 residues long. Trimming removed 5 bases from V and 11 bases from J; junction bases left unmatched: 13. Germline V gives CDR1 SEHNR, CDR2 FQNEAQ (reference sequence). This chain's CDR3 is CASSHRAGVSQELFF. For the CDR3, the DNA is TGTGCCAGCAGCCATAGAGCGGGAGTGAGCCAAGAGCTGTTTTTT.

V is TRBV19 and J is TRBJ2-7; 7 bases match TRBD2. Germline loops: CDR1 LNHDA, CDR2 SQIVND (reference sequence). This CDR3 region has 13 residues. V shed 1 base and J 6 bases; nucleotides not matched to a gene: 3. CDR3 in amino acids: CASSIAGGSEQYF. CDR3 nucleotides: TGTGCCAGTAGTATAGCGGGAGGAAGCGAGCAGTACTTC.

This sequence joins TRBV6-5 and TRBJ1-1; D gene ambiguous. The CDR3 extends over 15 amino acids. V was clipped by 0 bases and J by 6 bases, with 14 bases between them. CDR1 MNHEY and CDR2 SVGAGI come from the germline V gene. CDR3 loop: CASSYSRSWLAEAFF. CDR3 in DNA: TGTGCCAGCAGTTACTCCCGTTCTTGGTTAGCTGAAGCTTTCTTT.

The rearrangement links TRBV7-2 to TRBJ1-1, with a tentative D call TRBD1 (5 bases). In germline, CDR1 is SGHTA, CDR2 FQGNSA. This CDR3 has 13 residues. V gave up 4 bases and J gave up 1 base, with 7 bases separating them. The chain's CDR3 is CASSSTENTEAFF. As DNA, the CDR3 is TGTGCCAGCAGCTCGACAGAGAACACTGAAGCTTTCTTT.

The chain uses TRBV11-1 and TRBJ1-2; TRBD1 matches 9 bases. This CDR3 is 15 amino acids long. Germline lookup yields CDR1 SGHAT and CDR2 FQDESV (reference sequence). V was clipped by 5 bases and J by 4 bases; unmatched bases: 8. CDR3 residues: CASSRSGQGSYGYTF. Here the CDR3 DNA reads TGTGCCAGCAGCAGATCGGGACAGGGATCCTATGGCTACACCTTC.

The V gene is TRBV6-4, the J gene TRBJ1-4; D is ambiguous. This CDR3 has 13 residues. Germline V lookup: CDR1 MRHNA, CDR2 SNTAGT. V lost 2 bases and J lost 5, with 6 bases in between. The CDR3 nucleotides are TGTGCCAGCAGTGACCGGGGAAATGAAAAACTGTTTTTT. Its translation is CASSDRGNEKLFF.

The chain links TRBV28 to TRBJ1-5; a possible D gene is TRBD1 (5 bases). Germline V lookup: CDR1 MDHEN, CDR2 SYDVKM. Trimming removed 5 bases from V and 2 bases from J, with 13 bases in between. This CDR3 is built from 15 residues. CDR3 coding DNA: TGTGCCAGCAGTGCGCGGGGGGAGCGCAATCAGCCCCAGCATTTT. It encodes CASSARGERNQPQHF. Supplemented by reference TRBV28 and TRBJ1-5, the full variable domain reads DVKVTQSSRYLVKRTGEKVFLECVQDMDHENMFWYRQDPGLGLRLIYFSYDVKMKEKGDIPEGYSVSREKKERFSLILESASTNQTSMYLCASSARGERNQPQHFGDGTRLSIL.

The gene calls are TRBV5-6 and TRBJ1-4; the match to TRBD1 covers 7 bases. Germline V gene sequence: CDR1 SGHDT, CDR2 YYEEEE. With V trimmed by 5 bases and J by 8 bases, 9 bases remained unmatched. The length of the CDR3 is 14 residues. The CDR3: CASSLDRSDEKLFF. In nucleotides, the CDR3 is TGTGCCAGCAGTCTGGACAGGTCCGACGAAAAACTGTTTTTT.

This chain uses TRBV6-6 with TRBJ1-1; the D is unclear. The germline V gene has CDR1 MNHNY and CDR2 SVGAGI (reference sequence). The germline V and J ends were trimmed by 4 bases and 0 bases, with 12 bases remaining between them. CDR3 length equals 15 residues. This CDR3 is CASSLAASMNTEAFF. For the CDR3, the DNA is TGTGCCAGCAGTTTAGCAGCATCCATGAACACTGAAGCTTTCTTT.

The gene calls are TRBV11-3 and TRBJ2-1; TRBD1 matches 8 bases. Per germline, CDR1 SGHNT and CDR2 YENEEA. This CDR3 has 14 residues. V was pared by 0 bases and J by 8 bases, with 3 bases of the junction left unmatched. The CDR3 DNA reads as TGTGCCAGCAGCTTAGACAGGGGGCTGGATGAGCAGTTCTTC. Protein product: CASSLDRGLDEQFF. The variable domain in full, with the rest retrieved from reference TRBV11-3 and TRBJ2-1, is EAGVVQSPRYKIIEKKQPVAFWCNPISGHNTLYWYLQNLGQGPELLIRYENEEAVDDSQLPKDRFSAERLKGVDSTLKIQPAELGDSAVYLCASSLDRGLDEQFFGPGTRLTVL.

The chain carries TRBV5-4 and TRBJ2-3; a possible D gene is TRBD1 (5 bases). Germline values: CDR1 SGHNT, CDR2 YYREEE (reference sequence). Trimming left V 3 bases short and J 1 base short, with 15 bases between. The CDR3 runs to 16 residues. The CDR3 DNA reads TGTGCCAGCAGCTACGCCAGGGTGGTCGGCACAGATACGCAGTATTTT. Encoded protein: CASSYARVVGTDTQYF.

The chain employs TRBV4-2 and TRBJ2-7, with D perhaps TRBD2 (6 bases). CDR3 size: 16 residues. With 2 bases removed from V and 4 bases from J, the gap between germline ends came to 18 bases. Germline lookup yields CDR1 LGHNA and CDR2 YNFKEQ. This chain's CDR3 is CASSQQGTTREYEQYF. The CDR3 bases are TGTGCCAGCAGCCAACAAGGGACGACGCGGGAATACGAGCAGTACTTC.

The genes are TRBV18 and TRBJ1-2, with unresolved D. The CDR3 contains 13 residues. Trimming cost V 6 bases and J 2 bases, with 10 bases left between them. Germline CDR1 and CDR2: KGHSH and LQKENI. CDR3 region: CASSQTTNYGYTF. The CDR3 DNA follows: TGTGCCAGCTCGCAGACAACGAACTATGGCTACACCTTC.

The V call is TRBV30, the J call TRBJ1-2; D is possibly TRBD1 (5 bases). Trimming pared 1 base from V and 4 bases from J, leaving 19 bases between. The CDR3 has 16 amino acids. Germline loops: CDR1 GTSNPN, CDR2 SVGIG (reference sequence). Here the CDR3 DNA reads TGTGCCTGGAGTGCTATCCGTTCAGGGCGAGGCTATGGCTACACCTTC. The encoded protein is CAWSAIRSGRGYGYTF. Based on the CDR3 plus reference TRBV30 and TRBJ1-2, the full variable domain is SQTIHQWPATLVQPVGSPLSLECTVEGTSNPNLYWYRQAAGRGLQLLFYSVGIGQISSEVPQNLSASRPQDRQFILSSKKLLLSDSGFYLCAWSAIRSGRGYGYTFGSGTRLTVV.

The genes are TRBV7-8 and TRBJ2-1; 11 positions agree with TRBD2. The germline V gene encodes CDR1 SGHVS and CDR2 FQNEAQ. The ends lost 1 base at V and 10 bases at J; junction bases unmatched: 9. The CDR3 consists of 16 residues. The CDR3 region has the DNA TGTGCCAGCAGCTTAGTTATTCTAGCGGGAGGCAGGGAGCAGTTCTTC. This sequence encodes CASSLVILAGGREQFF.

The genes are TRBV5-6 and TRBJ2-7; the D is unclear. The CDR3 consists of 12 residues. Germline CDR1 and CDR2: SGHDT and YYEEEE. The V end was cut by 4 bases, the J end by 3 bases, with 8 bases between. CDR3: CASSNTDYEQYF. The CDR3 DNA sequence: TGTGCCAGCAGCAATACAGACTACGAGCAGTACTTC.

This clone was counted once. The genes are TRBV5-1 and TRBJ1-4; D call uncertain. Germline CDR1 is SGHRS and CDR2 is YFSETQ. The CDR3 contains 15 residues. V lost 6 bases and J 5 bases, leaving 17 bases between the germline ends. The CDR3 nucleotides read TGCGCCAGCACCTTAGGATGGCAGCGGAATGAAAAACTGTTTTTT. Encoded protein: CASTLGWQRNEKLFF.

The V gene is TRBV29-1, the J gene TRBJ2-5; 8 bases agree with TRBD1. The CDR3 sequence is 14 residues long. Germline V gene data show CDR1 as SQVTM and CDR2 as ANQGSEA. Unmatched junction bases numbered 8, after V lost 3 bases and J lost 5 bases. The CDR3 nucleotides are TGCAGCGTTGAGGGGAGCAGGGGGCTGGAGACCCAGTACTTC. Its translation is CSVEGSRGLETQYF.